The sequence of this T cell receptor beta chain was determined in a study of Graves' ophthalmopathy and Graves' hyperthyroidism. Using RNA transcripts, the TCR beta CDR3 regions were amplified. The library came from an HTBI-primed first-round RT-PCR and a second-round multiplex PCR. TCRdb re-derived calls from the multiplex PCR reads in MiXCR, one entry per CDR3 protein. The table records 660,000 or so distinct CDR3 sequences, over 40% of them present only once. Germline values: CDR1 LNHDA, CDR2 SQIVND (reference sequence). Between the trimmed V and J ends, which lost 5 bases and 7 bases, there was a span of 21 bases. CDR3 length: 15 residues.

This TCR was sampled from an adult man with Graves' ophthalmopathy. This rearrangement joins TRBV19 to TRBJ2-7; D is perhaps TRBD1 (6 bases). The sequencing sample was made of peripheral blood. Written as DNA, the CDR3 is TGTGCCAGTAGTCTCCGGGACACAGACACCGGGGAGCAGTACTTC. Its translation: CASSLRDTDTGEQYF.